Detailed here is one T cell receptor beta chain. Its specificity is not known. These data are taken from a study of beta chain features in type 1 diabetes. Overall study results and limits: Across all four CD4+ subsets, people with type 1 diabetes showed modestly shorter TCRB CDR3s.

Germline V lookup: CDR1 LNHNV, CDR2 YYDKDF (reference sequence). V lost 5 bases, J lost 2 bases, and 2 bases stayed unmatched. This CDR3 has 14 amino acids. What was sequenced were expressed TCRB transcripts, since all of the isolated RNA had been reverse transcribed. TCRdb's copy holds only in-frame clones and misses some; the assay was immunoSEQ multiplex PCR. Of tens of thousands of clones listed, under 75% are singletons. The chain carries TRBV15 and TRBJ2-7; TRBD2 matches at 11 bases. The sequenced sample was stem cell memory CD4+ T cells from blood. This TCR came from a woman in her twenties or thirties with type 1 diabetes. CDR3 bases: TGTGCCACCAGCCCGGGACTAGCGGCCTACGAGCAGTACTTC. Translating gives CATSPGLAAYEQYF.